This TCR beta chain was recorded in a study of spatial heterogeneity in lung cancer. This clonotype has a handful of counts. Antigen unknown. Regarding time point: sample taken at primary tumor resection. The donor group consisted of under 90 patients who had untreated, early-stage non-small cell lung cancer. Unsorted tumor, nontumor lung tissue or cryopreserved PBMC supplied the whole RNA. Findings and limits, study-wide: Counts of expanded alpha and beta TCRs within tumors tracked the tumor nonsynonymous mutation count. Tracking of ubiquitous and regional nonsynonymous mutations by counts of ubiquitous and regional expanded TCRs, respectively, was seen.

Individually, TCR cDNA molecules were each labelled with a unique molecular identifier. TCRdb recomputed calls from the 5' RACE reads with MiXCR, one row per CDR3 protein. The sample contains 20,000 to 30,000 distinct CDR3 sequences, roughly 10% of which appear only once. Trimming took off 5 bases at V and 6 bases at J, with 8 bases between the two ends. Germline V CDR1 and CDR2: SGHDN, FVKESK. The CDR3 covers 13 residues. This sequence joins TRBV14 and TRBJ1-6; D call uncertain. The receptor was derived from a male donor with early-stage non-small cell lung cancer. Source: lung tumor tissue, taken at surgery. CDR3 DNA sequence: TGTGCCAGCAGCGGTTTCAGTAATTCACCCCTCCACTTT. Translation gives CASSGFSNSPLHF.